This T cell receptor beta chain was identified during a study of cytomegalovirus exposure and HLA in healthy donors. The CDR3 totals 15 residues. V lost 0 bases to trimming and J lost 3 bases, with 13 bases between them. The germline V gene encodes CDR1 SGHRS and CDR2 YFSETQ. The study ran its PCR with 60 Vbeta and 13 Jbeta primers. Sequenced by immunoSEQ multiplex PCR; TCRdb stores in-frame clones only, minus some. The profile shows around 150,000 clones, roughly 80% of them singletons. The TCR comes from a female donor in good health and CMV-seronegative. This chain uses TRBV5-1 with TRBJ2-7, with D hard to call. Sequenced sample: PBMCs. The CDR3 DNA is TGCGCCAGCAGCTTGGCAGGCTCAGGATTCTACGAGCAGTACTTC. Its translation is CASSLAGSGFYEQYF. The variable domain in full, with the rest retrieved from reference TRBV5-1 and TRBJ2-7, is KAGVTQTPRYLIKTRGQQVTLSCSPISGHRSVSWYQQTPGQGLQFLFEYFSETQRNKGNFPGRFSGRQFSNSRSEMNVSTLELGDSALYLCASSLAGSGFYEQYFGPGTRLTVT.